This T cell receptor (beta chain) was documented in a study of early T cells in non-severe SARS-CoV-2 infection. Whole-study context: Bulk RNA taken from unsorted whole blood was sequenced, leaving chains unpaired.

V lost 6 bases and J lost 3; bases outside the gene matches: 13. There are 16 residues in the CDR3. The germline V gene encodes CDR1 DFQATT and CDR2 SNEGSKA (reference sequence). Tagging with unique molecular identifiers was applied to individual cDNA molecules. MiXCR, run by TCRdb on the 5' RACE reads, gives a single entry per CDR3 protein. The table includes over 95,000 distinct CDR3 sequences, about 15% detected once. This clonotype was recorded a few times. Sequencing input: whole blood. V is TRBV20-1 and J is TRBJ1-2, with TRBD1 matching over 10 bases. The TCR sequence derives from an adult who was a healthcare worker with PCR-confirmed SARS-CoV-2 infection or an uninfected control (not recorded which). For the CDR3, the DNA is TGCAGTGCGCGGGGACAGGGGATTAGTGCTGACTATGGCTACACCTTC. Translation: CSARGQGISADYGYTF.